This T cell receptor (beta chain) was captured by sequencing in a study of human T cells and chemical hapten exposure. About the study: How much TCR each sample yielded varied, mostly because pooled library volumes differed slightly.

This CDR3 comprises 12 residues. This clonotype occurred a few times. An end of the junction does not agree with germline; a read error may underlie this. The sample's time point: patch test 3, about 24 weeks after DPC sensitization. Treatment meaning: therapeutic diphenylcyclopropenone sensitization with weekly scalp DPC. TCRdb ran MiXCR on the RACE reads and lists one entry per CDR3 protein. The profile shows just over 95,000 distinct CDR3 sequences, roughly 27% of them singletons. Sequencing used whole blood, obtained in connection with sensitization to the hapten diphenylcyclopropenone (DPC). The chain carries TRBV12-3 or TRBV12-4 and TRBJ2-1, with 8 bases that match TRBD2. The origin of this receptor is a man aged 35 to 55 with alopecia areata. Some clones in this sample may be carry-over from other donors' samples. CDR3 DNA sequence: TGTGCCAGCAGTTTAGCTGGGCGGGAGGAGTGGTTC. Its protein is CASSLAGREEWF.